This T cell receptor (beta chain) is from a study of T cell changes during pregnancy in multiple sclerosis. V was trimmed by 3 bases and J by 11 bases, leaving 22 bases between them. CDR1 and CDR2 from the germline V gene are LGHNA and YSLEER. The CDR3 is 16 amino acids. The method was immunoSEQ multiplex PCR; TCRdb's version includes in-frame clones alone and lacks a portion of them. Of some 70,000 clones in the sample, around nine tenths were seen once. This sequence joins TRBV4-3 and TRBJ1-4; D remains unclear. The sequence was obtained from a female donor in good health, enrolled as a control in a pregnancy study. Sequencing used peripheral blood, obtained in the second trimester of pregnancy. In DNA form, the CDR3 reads TGCGCCAGCAGCCACGCCCGTGTGGACTCCGCCCGGAAACTGTTTTTT. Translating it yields CASSHARVDSARKLFF.